This TCR beta chain was identified in a study of CD8+CD57+ T cells in acquired aplastic anemia. The authors sequenced patients whose flow cytometry had shown CD8+CD57+ cell expansion. The cohort consisted entirely of patients having severe acquired aplastic anemia. It was genomic DNA that served as the template for profiling TCR beta VDJ and CDR3. TCRdb redid the calling of the reads with MiXCR, one entry per CDR3 protein. The sample holds about 95,000 distinct CDR3 sequences, around two thirds seen once. The CDR3 spans 13 residues. The junction had 3 bases not matched to a gene; V was cut back by 6 bases and J by 0 bases. The V gene's germline CDR1 is SQVTM and CDR2 ANQGSEA.

The rearrangement joins TRBV29-1 to TRBJ2-5; 8 bases fit TRBD1. This TCR came from a human donor with aplastic anemia. The sample comprised sorted CD4+, CD8+, or CD8+CD57+ T cells (not recorded which) from PBMCs. The CDR3 loop reads CSVTDRDQETQYF. The CDR3 DNA is TGCAGCGTAACGGACAGGGACCAAGAGACCCAGTACTTC.